The 21 T cell receptor beta chains given below trace back to one sample, sequenced in a study of CD8 T cells in Susac syndrome. Random-hexamer reverse transcription was applied to roughly 0.5 to 1 ug RNA. TCRdb re-derived calls from the immunoSEQ multiplex PCR reads in MiXCR, one entry per CDR3 protein. The sample holds about 190,000 distinct CDR3 sequences; roughly 94% are singletons and the top ten take about 0.15%. What was sequenced was CD8+ T cells from PBMCs. The origin of the receptors is a human donor with Susac syndrome.

This clonotype came up once. V usage is TRBV5-4 and J usage is TRBJ1-4; the match to TRBD1 covers 8 bases. The CDR3 consists of 15 residues. V lost 4 bases and J lost 6; bases outside the gene matches: 8. Germline CDR1 is SGHNT and CDR2 is YYREEE (reference sequence). The CDR3 spells CASSLLGQGDEKLFF. Written as DNA, the CDR3 is TGTGCCAGCAGCCTGCTTGGACAGGGAGATGAAAAACTGTTTTTT.

The rearrangement joins TRBV5-6 to TRBJ2-3, with TRBD1 identical over 9 bases. J was trimmed by 6 bases and V by 3 bases; bases with no gene match: 5. There are 14 residues in the CDR3. Germline V gene lookup returns CDR1 SGHDT and CDR2 YYEEEE. The chain's CDR3 is CASSWDRVIDTQYF. The CDR3 nucleotides are TGTGCCAGCAGCTGGGACAGGGTCATCGATACGCAGTATTTT.

This clonotype came up once. The genes are TRBV2 and TRBJ2-4, with D tentatively TRBD1 or TRBD2 (5 bases each). The germline V gene encodes CDR1 SNHLY and CDR2 FYNNEI. This CDR3 is built from 16 residues. V was cut by 1 base and J by 0 bases, with 10 bases left in between. CDR3 nucleotide sequence: TGTGCCAGCAGTGAAGAACGGGACGGAGCCAAAAACATTCAGTACTTC. Its translation is CASSEERDGAKNIQYF.

The chain joins TRBV7-9 to TRBJ2-7; no firm D call. CDR3 length equals 10 residues. Trimming took 6 bases from V and 7 from J, leaving 7 bases between them. Looked up from germline, CDR1 is SEHNR and CDR2 is FQNEAQ (reference sequence). The CDR3 is CASSWEEQYF. The CDR3 nucleotides are TGTGCCAGCAGTTGGGAAGAGCAGTACTTC.

This sequence joins TRBV27 and TRBJ2-1; 8 bases are shared with TRBD1. The junction had 9 bases not matched to a gene; V was cut back by 7 bases and J by 4 bases. Germline loops: CDR1 MNHEY, CDR2 SMNVEV (reference sequence). This CDR3 is 15 amino acids long. CDR3 nucleotide sequence: TGTGCCAGCAAACCCGGGACAGGAGGATACAATGAGCAGTTCTTC. Translating gives CASKPGTGGYNEQFF.

The gene calls are TRBV7-2 and TRBJ2-5; TRBD2 aligns across 7 bases. Germline CDR1 SGHTA, CDR2 FQGNSA. The length of the CDR3 is 16 residues. The trim removed 4 bases at V and 5 bases at J, leaving 13 bases unmatched. DNA for the CDR3: TGTGCCAGCAGCTACCCCCAGGGAGGGATACGGGAGACCCAGTACTTC. This codes for CASSYPQGGIRETQYF.

CDR3 loop: CASSSPMSGAGANVLTF. Written as DNA, the CDR3 is TGTGCCAGCAGTTCGCCGATGTCCGGGGCTGGGGCCAACGTCCTGACTTTC. This chain links TRBV12-3 or TRBV12-4 with TRBJ2-6; maybe TRBD2 (5 bases). There are 17 residues in the CDR3. The V end was cut by 4 bases, the J end by 2 bases, with 15 bases between.

This rearrangement joins TRBV7-2 to TRBJ2-1, with TRBD2 matching 11 bases. J lost 2 bases, V lost 5 bases, and 8 bases had no gene match. Germline-derived CDR1 and CDR2 are SGHTA and FQGNSA. CDR3 size: 17 residues. CDR3 amino acids: CASSPQLAGDAYNEQFF. DNA of the CDR3: TGTGCCAGCAGCCCCCAACTAGCGGGAGACGCCTACAATGAGCAGTTCTTC. Variable domain in full (rest from reference TRBV7-2 and TRBJ2-1): GAGVSQSPSNKVTEKGKDVELRCDPISGHTALYWYRQSLGQGLEFLIYFQGNSAPDKSGLPSDRFSAERTGGSVSTLTIQRTQQEDSAVYLCASSPQLAGDAYNEQFFGPGTRLTVL.

The V and J genes are TRBV5-1 and TRBJ1-6, with D uncertain. Germline V CDR1 and CDR2: SGHRS, YFSETQ. Between the trimmed V and J ends, which lost 4 bases and 10 bases, there was a span of 15 bases. This CDR3 has 14 residues. CDR3 amino acids: CASSPGSERSPLHF. CDR3 in DNA: TGCGCCAGCAGCCCCGGATCAGAGAGGTCACCCCTCCACTTT. The whole variable domain, remainder taken from reference TRBV5-1 and TRBJ1-6, is KAGVTQTPRYLIKTRGQQVTLSCSPISGHRSVSWYQQTPGQGLQFLFEYFSETQRNKGNFPGRFSGRQFSNSRSEMNVSTLELGDSALYLCASSPGSERSPLHFGNGTRLTVT.

Turning to this clonotype: One end of the junction is discordant with germline, which a read error may explain. This chain connects TRBV7-7 to TRBJ2-1, with a possible D match to TRBD2 (7 bases). The CDR3 runs 16 residues. Germline CDR1 is SSHAT and CDR2 is FNYEAQ (reference sequence). CDR3 sequence reads: CASSLAEGEGYNEQFF. The CDR3 coding sequence is TGTGCTAGCAGCTTAGCGGAGGGGGAGGGCTACAATGAGCAGTTCTTC.

J is TRBJ1-1 and V is TRBV7-2; maybe TRBD1 (6 bases). The germline V gene encodes CDR1 SGHTA and CDR2 FQGNSA. V was shortened by 1 base and J by 3 bases, with 18 bases between the two germline ends. The CDR3 sequence is 17 residues long. CDR3 sequence reads: CASSLVSGGALDTEAFF. For the CDR3, the DNA is TGTGCCAGCAGCTTAGTCTCCGGGGGCGCTTTGGACACTGAAGCTTTCTTT.

About this clonotype: At one of its ends the junction is not consistent with the germline gene, which may arise from a read error. The V gene is TRBV30, the J gene TRBJ1-3, with D unresolved. Germline V lookup: CDR1 GTSNPN, CDR2 SVGIG (reference sequence). The CDR3 length is 13 residues. CDR3 nucleotide sequence: TGTGCCTGGACCCAGAAGTCTGAAAACACCATATATTTT. It is translated as CAWTQKSENTIYF.

The J gene is TRBJ2-1, the V gene TRBV7-3; the D gene is possibly TRBD2 (7 bases). The V gene lost 1 base and the J gene lost 2 bases, with 9 bases spanning the gap. CDR1 is SGHTA and CDR2 is FQGTGA in the germline V gene. CDR3 length: 15 amino acids. The CDR3, as DNA: TGTGCCAGCAGCTTAAACGGGGGGCCCTACAATGAGCAGTTCTTC. The encoded protein is CASSLNGGPYNEQFF.

V gene TRBV9 combines with J gene TRBJ1-2; D is possibly TRBD1 (5 bases). Trimming cost V 2 bases and J 5 bases, with 25 bases left between them. The V gene's germline CDR1 is SGDLS and CDR2 YYNGEE. The length of the CDR3 is 18 residues. CDR3 in DNA: TGTGCCAGCAGCGTCTCGGCGCCAGCCGGGCCCTGGGGGTATGGCTACACCTTC. It translates to CASSVSAPAGPWGYGYTF.

The J gene is TRBJ1-5, the V gene TRBV30, with a tentative D call TRBD1 (5 bases). Germline CDR1 reads GTSNPN; CDR2 reads SVGIG (reference sequence). Trimming shortened V by 0 bases and J by 7 bases, and 13 bases separated the two germline ends. The CDR3 extends over 14 amino acids. This chain's CDR3 is CAWSVSQGWQPQHF. As DNA, the CDR3 is TGTGCCTGGAGTGTTTCTCAGGGATGGCAGCCCCAGCATTTT.

This clonotype was seen only once. The chain recombines TRBV19 with TRBJ2-7; TRBD2 agrees at 9 bases. The CDR3 extends over 13 amino acids. V lost 10 bases to trimming and J lost 1 base; unmatched junction nucleotides: 5. Looked up from germline, CDR1 is LNHDA and CDR2 is SQIVND (reference sequence). This CDR3 is CATAAGGSYEQYF. CDR3 nucleotide sequence: TGTGCCACCGCGGCGGGAGGGTCCTACGAGCAGTACTTC. Full variable domain (missing parts from reference TRBV19 and TRBJ2-7): DGGITQSPKYLFRKEGQNVTLSCEQNLNHDAMYWYRQDPGQGLRLIYYSQIVNDFQKGDIAEGYSVSREKKESFPLTVTSAQKNPTAFYLCATAAGGSYEQYFGPGTRLTVT.

V gene TRBV19 combines with J gene TRBJ1-2; D ambiguous. This CDR3 contains 16 residues. Germline V gene data show CDR1 as LNHDA and CDR2 as SQIVND (reference sequence). V was shortened by 0 bases and J by 0 bases, with 11 bases between the two germline ends. CDR3 DNA: TGTGCCAGTAGTATAGAATTGGGCACCTCTAACTATGGCTACACCTTC. Amino acid sequence: CASSIELGTSNYGYTF. Complete variable domain (other parts from reference TRBV19 and TRBJ1-2): DGGITQSPKYLFRKEGQNVTLSCEQNLNHDAMYWYRQDPGQGLRLIYYSQIVNDFQKGDIAEGYSVSREKKESFPLTVTSAQKNPTAFYLCASSIELGTSNYGYTFGSGTRLTVV.

CDR3 bases: TGCAGCGTTGTCGTGGTTGGCGGGGAGCTGTTTTTT. Amino acid sequence: CSVVVVGGELFF. This chain links TRBV29-1 with TRBJ2-2; D is uncertain. V lost 4 bases to trimming and J lost 7 bases, with 10 bases between them. Germline loops: CDR1 SQVTM, CDR2 ANQGSEA. CDR3 size: 12 residues.

V and J are TRBV7-9 and TRBJ2-5; possibly TRBD2 for D (5 bases). There are 16 residues in the CDR3. The germline V gene encodes CDR1 SEHNR and CDR2 FQNEAQ (reference sequence). V shed 3 bases and J shed 1 base, with 15 bases lying between them. CDR3 amino acids: CASSFVRSDFQETQYF. Written as DNA, the CDR3 is TGTGCCAGCAGCTTTGTGCGTTCGGACTTCCAAGAGACCCAGTACTTC.

J is TRBJ2-2 and V is TRBV28; 7 nucleotides line up with TRBD1. V trimming: 4 bases; J trimming: 0 bases; junction bases outside the gene matches: 8. The CDR3 is made up of 17 amino acids. Germline V CDR1 and CDR2: MDHEN, SYDVKM. The CDR3 is CASSSLTGTSNTGELFF. Written as DNA, the CDR3 is TGTGCCAGCAGTTCTTTGACAGGGACCTCGAACACCGGGGAGCTGTTTTTT.

The V gene is TRBV30, the J gene TRBJ2-1; D tentatively fits TRBD1 or TRBD2 (5 bases each). The CDR3 runs 12 residues. The V end lost 8 bases, the J end lost 6 bases, and 14 bases lay between the germline ends. Germline CDR1 reads GTSNPN; CDR2 reads SVGIG (reference sequence). The CDR3 bases are TGTGCCGGGGGACCCTCCGGCAATGAGCAGTTCTTC. Its protein product is CAGGPSGNEQFF.